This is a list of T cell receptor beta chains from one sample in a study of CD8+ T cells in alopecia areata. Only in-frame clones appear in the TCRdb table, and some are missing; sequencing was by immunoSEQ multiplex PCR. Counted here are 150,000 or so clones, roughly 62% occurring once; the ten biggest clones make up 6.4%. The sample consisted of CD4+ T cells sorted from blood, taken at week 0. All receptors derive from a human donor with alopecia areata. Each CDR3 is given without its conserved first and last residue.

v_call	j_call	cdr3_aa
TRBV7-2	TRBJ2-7	ASSLVGYEQY
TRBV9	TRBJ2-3	ASSVEWGDTQY
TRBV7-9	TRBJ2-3	ASSLEPHTQY
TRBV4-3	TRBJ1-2	ASSQELPTGAAHYGYT
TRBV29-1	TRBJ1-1	SVSRQDQTTEAF
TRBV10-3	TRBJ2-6	AIRKTGGDRSGANVLT
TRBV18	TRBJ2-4	ASSPQAKNIQY
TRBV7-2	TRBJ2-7	ASSVRSGEPSYEQY
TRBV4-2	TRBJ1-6	ASSQVADRGSSPLH
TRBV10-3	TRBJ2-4	AISESIGQLY
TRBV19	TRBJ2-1	ASSESGSGGYEQF
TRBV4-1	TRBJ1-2	ASSQALGYRGQRLDYGYT
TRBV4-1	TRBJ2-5	ASSQPTTSETQY
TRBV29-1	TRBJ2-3	SVELIAGGPNTQY
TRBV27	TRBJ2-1	ASSLPGTSGGPSYNEQF